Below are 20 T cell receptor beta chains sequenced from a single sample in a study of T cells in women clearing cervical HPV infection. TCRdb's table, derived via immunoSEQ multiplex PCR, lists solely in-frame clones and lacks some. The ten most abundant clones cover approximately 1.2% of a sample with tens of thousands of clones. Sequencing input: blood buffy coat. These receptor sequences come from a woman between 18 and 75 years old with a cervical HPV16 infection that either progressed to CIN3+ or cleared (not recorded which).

The sequenced part of the CDR3 DNA is TGTGCCAGCAGCCGTATAGCGGGGGAGACG. Translation gives CASSRIAGET. The complete CDR3 sequence is CASSRIAGETQYF. The V call is TRBV7-2, the J call TRBJ2-3, with 9 bases identical to TRBD2. The CDR3 is cut off 3 residues early in the read; its end comes from the germline J gene. This CDR3 comprises 13 residues. Germline V gives CDR1 SGHTA, CDR2 FQGNSA.

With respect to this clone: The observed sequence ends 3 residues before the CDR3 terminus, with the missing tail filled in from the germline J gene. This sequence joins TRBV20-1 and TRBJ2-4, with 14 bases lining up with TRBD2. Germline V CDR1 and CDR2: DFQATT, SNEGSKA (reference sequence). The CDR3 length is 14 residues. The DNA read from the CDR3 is TGCAGTGCTAGAGGGGGACTAGCGGGAGAGACT. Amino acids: CSARGGLAGET. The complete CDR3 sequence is CSARGGLAGETQYF.

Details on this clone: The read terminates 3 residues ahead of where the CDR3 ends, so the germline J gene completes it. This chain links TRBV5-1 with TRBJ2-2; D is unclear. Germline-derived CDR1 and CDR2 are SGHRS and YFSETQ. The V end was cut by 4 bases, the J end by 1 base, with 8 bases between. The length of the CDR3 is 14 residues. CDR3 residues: CASSTAGNTGELFF. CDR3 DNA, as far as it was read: TGCGCCAGCAGCACAGCAGGGAACACCGGGGAG.

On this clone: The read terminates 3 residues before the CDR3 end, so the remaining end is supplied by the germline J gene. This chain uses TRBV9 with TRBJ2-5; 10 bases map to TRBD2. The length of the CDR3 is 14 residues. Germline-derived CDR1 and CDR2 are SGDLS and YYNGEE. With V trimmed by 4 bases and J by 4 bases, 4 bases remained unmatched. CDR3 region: CASSKRGGLETQYF. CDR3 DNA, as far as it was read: TGTGCCAGCAGCAAGCGGGGGGGCCTAGAGACC.

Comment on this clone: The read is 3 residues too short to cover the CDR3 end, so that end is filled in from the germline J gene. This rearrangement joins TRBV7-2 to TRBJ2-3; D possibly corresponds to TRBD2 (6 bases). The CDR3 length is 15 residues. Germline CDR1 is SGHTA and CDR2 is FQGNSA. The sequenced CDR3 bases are TGTGCCAGCAGCTTACCAAGACTAGAGCGCGAGACG. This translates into CASSLPRLERET. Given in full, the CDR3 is CASSLPRLERETQYF.

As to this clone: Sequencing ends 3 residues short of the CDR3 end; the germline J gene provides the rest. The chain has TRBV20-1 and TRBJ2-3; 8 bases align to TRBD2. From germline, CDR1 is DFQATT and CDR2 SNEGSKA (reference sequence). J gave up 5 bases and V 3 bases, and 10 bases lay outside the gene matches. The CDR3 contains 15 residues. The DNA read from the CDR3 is TGCAGTGCTAGGATATTAGCGGGAAGTGTAGATACG. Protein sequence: CSARILAGSVDT. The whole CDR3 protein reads CSARILAGSVDTQYF.

The sequenced part of the CDR3 DNA is TGTGCCAGTACCAGCGGCTTGGGTGGC. Translated, it gives CASTSGLGG. The whole CDR3 sequence is CASTSGLGGYTF. The rearrangement uses TRBV19 and TRBJ1-2; no reliable D call. The CDR3 extends 3 residues past the end of the read, so its final part is completed from the germline J gene. The germline CDR1 and CDR2 sequences are LNHDA and SQIVND (reference sequence). Between the trimmed V and J ends, which lost 7 bases and 7 bases, there was a span of 13 bases. The CDR3 has 12 residues.

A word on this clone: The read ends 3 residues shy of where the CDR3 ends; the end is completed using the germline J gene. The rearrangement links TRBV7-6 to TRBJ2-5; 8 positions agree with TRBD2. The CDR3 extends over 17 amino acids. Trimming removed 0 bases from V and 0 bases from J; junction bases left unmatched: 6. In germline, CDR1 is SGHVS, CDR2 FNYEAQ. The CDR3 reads CASSLAGLAGNQETQYF. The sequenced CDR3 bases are TGTGCCAGCAGCTTAGCAGGGTTAGCGGGGAACCAAGAGACC.

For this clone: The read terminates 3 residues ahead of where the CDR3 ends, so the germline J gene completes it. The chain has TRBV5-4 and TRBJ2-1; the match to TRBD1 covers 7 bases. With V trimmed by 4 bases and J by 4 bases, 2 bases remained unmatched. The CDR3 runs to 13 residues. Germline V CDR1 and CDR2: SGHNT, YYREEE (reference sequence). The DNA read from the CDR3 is TGTGCCAGCAGCGGGGACAGTTACAATGAG. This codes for CASSGDSYNE. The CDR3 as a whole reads CASSGDSYNEQFF.

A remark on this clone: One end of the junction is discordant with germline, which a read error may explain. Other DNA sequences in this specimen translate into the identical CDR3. The covered CDR3 bases are TGTGCCTGGAAGGGCCGAACCGAAAACACG. Translating gives CAWKGRTENT. The CDR3 in its entirety is CAWKGRTENTIYF. The rearrangement links TRBV30 to TRBJ1-3; D not certain. The CDR3 is cut off 3 residues early in the read; its end comes from the germline J gene. The CDR3 is made up of 13 amino acids. Germline V lookup: CDR1 GTSNPN, CDR2 SVGIG (reference sequence). Combining the CDR3 with reference TRBV30 and TRBJ1-3 gives the whole variable domain SQTIHQWPATLVQPVGSPLSLECTVEGTSNPNLYWYRQAAGRGLQLLFYSVGIGQISSEVPQNLSASRPQDRQFILSSKKLLLSDSGFYLCAWKGRTENTIYFGEGSWLTVV.

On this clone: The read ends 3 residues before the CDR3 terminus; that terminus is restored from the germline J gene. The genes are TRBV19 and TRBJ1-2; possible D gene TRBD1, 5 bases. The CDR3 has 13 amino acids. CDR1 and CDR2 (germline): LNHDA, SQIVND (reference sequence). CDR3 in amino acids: CASSRGLTYDYTF. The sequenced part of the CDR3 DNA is TGTGCCAGTAGTAGGGGCTTAACCTACGAC.

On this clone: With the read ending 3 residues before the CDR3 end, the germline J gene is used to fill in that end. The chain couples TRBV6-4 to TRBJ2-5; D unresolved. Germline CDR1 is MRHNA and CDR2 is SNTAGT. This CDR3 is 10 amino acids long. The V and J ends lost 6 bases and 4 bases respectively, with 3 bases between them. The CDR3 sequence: CASSGETQYF. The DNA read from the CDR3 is TGTGCCAGCAGCGGAGAGACC.

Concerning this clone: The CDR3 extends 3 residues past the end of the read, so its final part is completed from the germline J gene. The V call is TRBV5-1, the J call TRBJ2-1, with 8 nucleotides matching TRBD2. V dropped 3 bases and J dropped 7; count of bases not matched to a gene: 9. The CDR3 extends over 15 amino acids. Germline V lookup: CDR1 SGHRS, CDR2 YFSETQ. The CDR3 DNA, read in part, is TGCGCCAGCAGCTGGGGACTAGGGGGGGGGAATGAG. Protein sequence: CASSWGLGGGNE. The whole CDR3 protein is CASSWGLGGGNEQFF.

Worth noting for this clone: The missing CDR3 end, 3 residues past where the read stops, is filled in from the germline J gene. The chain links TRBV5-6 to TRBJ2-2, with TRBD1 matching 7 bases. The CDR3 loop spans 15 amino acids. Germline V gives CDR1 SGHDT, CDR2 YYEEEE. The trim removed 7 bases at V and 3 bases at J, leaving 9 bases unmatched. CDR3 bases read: TGTGCCAGCCAAAGACAGGGTAGGGACACCGGGGAG. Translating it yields CASQRQGRDTGE. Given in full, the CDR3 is CASQRQGRDTGELFF.

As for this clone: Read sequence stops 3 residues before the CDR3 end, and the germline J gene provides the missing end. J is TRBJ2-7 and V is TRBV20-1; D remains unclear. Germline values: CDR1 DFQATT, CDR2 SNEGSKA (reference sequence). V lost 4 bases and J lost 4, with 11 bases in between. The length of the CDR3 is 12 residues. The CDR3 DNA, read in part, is TGCAGTGCTAACCGCCAAACATACGAG. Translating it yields CSANRQTYE. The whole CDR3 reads CSANRQTYEQYF.

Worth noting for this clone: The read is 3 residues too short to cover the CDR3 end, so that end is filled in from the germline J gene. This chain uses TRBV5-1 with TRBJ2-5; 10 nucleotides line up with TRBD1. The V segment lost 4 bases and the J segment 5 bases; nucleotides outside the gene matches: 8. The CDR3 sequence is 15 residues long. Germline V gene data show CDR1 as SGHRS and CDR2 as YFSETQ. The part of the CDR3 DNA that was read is TGCGCCAGCAGCCTAGTGACAGGGGGCGTGGAGACC. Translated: CASSLVTGGVET. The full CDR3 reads CASSLVTGGVETQYF. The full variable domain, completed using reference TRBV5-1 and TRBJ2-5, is KAGVTQTPRYLIKTRGQQVTLSCSPISGHRSVSWYQQTPGQGLQFLFEYFSETQRNKGNFPGRFSGRQFSNSRSEMNVSTLELGDSALYLCASSLVTGGVETQYFGPGTRLLVL.

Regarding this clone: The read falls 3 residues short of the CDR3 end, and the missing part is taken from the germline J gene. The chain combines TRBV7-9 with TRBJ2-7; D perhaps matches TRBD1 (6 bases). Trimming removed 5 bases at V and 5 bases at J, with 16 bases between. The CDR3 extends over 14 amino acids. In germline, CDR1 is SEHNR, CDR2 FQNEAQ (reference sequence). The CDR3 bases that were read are TGTGCCAGCAGCCACAGGGATTTTATCCACGAG. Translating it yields CASSHRDFIHE. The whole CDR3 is CASSHRDFIHEQYF.

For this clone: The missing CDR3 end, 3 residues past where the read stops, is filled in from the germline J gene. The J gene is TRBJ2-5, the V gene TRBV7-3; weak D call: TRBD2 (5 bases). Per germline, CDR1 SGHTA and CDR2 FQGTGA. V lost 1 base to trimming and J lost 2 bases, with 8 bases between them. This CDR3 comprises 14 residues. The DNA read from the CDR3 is TGTGCCAGCAGCTTAATAACGGGGCAAGAGACC. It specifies CASSLITGQET. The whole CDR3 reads CASSLITGQETQYF.

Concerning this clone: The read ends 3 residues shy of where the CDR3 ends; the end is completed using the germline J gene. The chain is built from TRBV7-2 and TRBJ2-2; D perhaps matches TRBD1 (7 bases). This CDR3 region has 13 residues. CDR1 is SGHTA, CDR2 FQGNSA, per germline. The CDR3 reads CASSFNQGGKLFF. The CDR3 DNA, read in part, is TGTGCCAGCAGCTTTAACCAGGGGGGAAAG.

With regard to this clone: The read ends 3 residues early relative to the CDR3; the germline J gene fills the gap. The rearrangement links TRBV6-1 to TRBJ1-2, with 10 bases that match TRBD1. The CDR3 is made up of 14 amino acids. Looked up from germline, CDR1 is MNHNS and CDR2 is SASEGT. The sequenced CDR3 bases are TGTGCCAGCAGTGTGGGACAGGGGTATGACGGC. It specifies CASSVGQGYDG. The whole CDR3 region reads CASSVGQGYDGYTF.